This T cell receptor beta chain was observed in a study of blood T cell repertoires in COVID-19. Whole-study context: Acute and convalescent COVID-19 specimens originated in the United States, Italy and Spain.

Study processing details: By means of reference gene primer amplification, nucleated cell counts were estimated. The data were produced by immunoSEQ multiplex PCR, yet TCRdb's version contains in-frame clones alone and is incomplete. V and J calls and clone size follow that table, whereas D and trimming were derived from the DNA. There are about 250,000 clones in the sample; roughly four fifths occur only once, and 3.5% to 4% lies in the top ten. Across over 20 US areas, participants ranged in age from roughly 18 to 95 years. Donors were grouped by their self-reported clinical history. Germline V lookup: CDR1 SEHNR, CDR2 FQNEAQ (reference sequence). The CDR3 has 16 amino acids. V was pared by 4 bases and J by 2 bases, with 3 bases of the junction left unmatched.

The TCR comes from a woman aged 40 to 49 who had been exposed to COVID-19. The chain couples TRBV7-9 to TRBJ2-5, with 14 bases identical to TRBD2. The specimen was PBMCs or T cells enriched from blood (not recorded which). The CDR3 DNA sequence: TGTGCCAGCAGCTCGGGACTAGCGGGGGTTCAAGAGACCCAGTACTTC. Its protein is CASSSGLAGVQETQYF. Full variable domain (rest looked up from reference TRBV7-9 and TRBJ2-5): DTGVSQNPRHKITKRGQNVTFRCDPISEHNRLYWYRQTLGQGPEFLTYFQNEAQLEKSRLLSDRFSAERPKGSFSTLEIQRTEQGDSAMYLCASSSGLAGVQETQYFGPGTRLLVL.